The clone carrying this TCR beta chain occurred a few times. Its matching antigen is unknown. Next came a second PCR, run for 7 to 11 cycles, which used a sample-barcoded 5' primer along with a J-beta primer mix. From the 5' RACE reads, TCRdb called clonotypes with MiXCR, one entry per CDR3 protein. The sample consists of about 1.5 million distinct CDR3 sequences, approximately 42% of them appearing once. The data originate from a study of blood T cells in healthy people across ages. Overall study results and limits: A greater number of naive CD4+ cells and higher diversity distinguished long-lived donors from aged donors.

Peripheral blood, about 10 milliliters per donor, was collected. CDR3 length: 17 residues. From germline, CDR1 is ENHRY and CDR2 SYGVKD. V was cut by 5 bases and J by 0 bases, with 18 bases left in between. Input material: blood. The receptor was isolated from a woman younger than 35 in good health. The chain recombines TRBV10-3 with TRBJ2-3; a weak D match, TRBD1 (6 bases). CDR3 region: CAISPQATGLSTDTQYF. CDR3 nucleotide sequence: TGTGCCATCAGTCCCCAAGCGACAGGCCTAAGCACAGATACGCAGTATTTT.